The T cell receptor beta chain described here comes from a study of vaccination effects on CD4 cells after COVID-19. Points from the study as a whole: Few convalescent patients were studied, and early post-infection samples were lacking.

Before any sequencing was done, the ViraFEST assay used viral peptide pools to expand antigen-specific CD4+ T cells. Isolation of CD4+ T cells took place after 10 days of culture. Nobody among the vaccine recipients had prior SARS-CoV-2 infection (nucleocapsid antibodies were negative). Regarding this clone: Its antigen is as yet unknown.

Germline CDR1 is LNHDA and CDR2 is SQIVND (reference sequence). Trimming cost V 5 bases and J 6 bases, with 19 bases left between them. The CDR3 consists of 15 residues. Profiling relied on immunoSEQ multiplex PCR, and the TCRdb table lists in-frame clones only, not all of them. The table shows tens of thousands of clones, with 75% to 90% occurring only once. The TCR comes from a human donor who received a COVID-19 vaccine. V and J are TRBV19 and TRBJ1-1, with a weak D call TRBD1 (5 bases). This specimen was CD4+ T cells from PBMCs cultured with SARS-CoV-2 spike peptides, taken before COVID-19 vaccination. The CDR3 bases are TGTGCCAGTAGTTTCCTGGGACCACGGTTGGCTGAAGCTTTCTTT. It yields the protein CASSFLGPRLAEAFF.